The entry below gives a single T cell receptor beta chain sequence along with its context. Its antigen is not identified. The data belong to a study of cytomegalovirus exposure and HLA in healthy donors. V was pared by 1 base and J by 2 bases, with 7 bases of the junction left unmatched. Germline assignment: CDR1 MNHNY and CDR2 SVGAGI (reference sequence). CDR3 length: 16 amino acids. Study-wide findings and caveats: Association with HLA alleles at 0.05 false discovery rate was found for 16,951 TCR beta sequences in a later analysis. Earlier analysis found most TCR beta V segments productive about 90% or about 30% of the time. Associated with cytomegalovirus, according to the listing, were some 180 TCR beta chains. The study found most TCR sequences rare, yet found some public TCRs in many donors.

Both 60 Vbeta primers and 13 Jbeta primers went into the PCR. Clones were read by immunoSEQ multiplex PCR, and TCRdb kept only the in-frame ones, dropping some. The sample contains roughly 150,000 clones, 76% of which appear only once. This TCR was recovered from a male donor in good health and CMV-seronegative. The chain joins TRBV6-6 to TRBJ1-2; 7 bases align to TRBD1. Input material: PBMCs. The CDR3 DNA reads TGTGCCAGCAGTTACTACAGGGGAGACCCCAACTATGGCTACACCTTC. It codes for CASSYYRGDPNYGYTF.